These 19 T cell receptor beta chains share one sample of origin, sequenced in a study of blood T cell repertoires in COVID-19. Profiling relied on immunoSEQ multiplex PCR, and the TCRdb table lists in-frame clones only, not all of them. The profile shows some 260,000 clones, under 85% of them singletons. Sample: peripheral blood. All receptors derive from a woman in her thirties or forties with active or convalescent COVID-19.

There are many counts of this clone. This chain links TRBV7-9 with TRBJ1-1; D possibly corresponds to TRBD1 (6 bases). Germline V gene data show CDR1 as SEHNR and CDR2 as FQNEAQ (reference sequence). The V end lost 4 bases, the J end lost 5 bases, and 14 bases lay between the germline ends. The CDR3 is 14 residues long. CDR3 coding DNA: TGTGCCAGCAGCTCCGAGGGGGTAGGAACTGAAGCTTTCTTT. This sequence encodes CASSSEGVGTEAFF.

The chain couples TRBV19 to TRBJ1-2, with D possibly matching TRBD1 (6 bases). This CDR3 contains 15 residues. Between the trimmed V and J ends, which lost 0 bases and 3 bases, there was a span of 11 bases. CDR1 is LNHDA, CDR2 SQIVND, per germline (reference sequence). The CDR3 DNA sequence: TGTGCCAGTAGTATAGACGCCGGGACATACTATGGCTACACCTTC. Its translation is CASSIDAGTYYGYTF.

This clone came up a few times. The rearrangement links TRBV5-1 to TRBJ2-3; the match to TRBD2 covers 13 bases. Unmatched junction bases numbered 7, after V lost 4 bases and J lost 2 bases. This CDR3 has 17 residues. Germline CDR1 SGHRS, CDR2 YFSETQ. The CDR3 spells CASSLRLAGGPTDTQYF. CDR3 in DNA: TGCGCCAGCAGCCTGCGACTAGCGGGGGGACCCACAGATACGCAGTATTTT.

V and J are TRBV27 and TRBJ2-5; D is ambiguous. CDR3 size: 14 residues. Germline CDR1 and CDR2: MNHEY and SMNVEV (reference sequence). Deletions cut 2 bases from V and 2 bases from J, with 9 bases between. The CDR3 spells CASSLMSPQETQYF. The CDR3 nucleotides read TGTGCCAGCAGTTTAATGAGCCCACAAGAGACCCAGTACTTC.

This clone has a count of ten or more. For the CDR3, the DNA is TGTGCCACCAGCAGAGAACAGGGAAGAAACACCATATATTTT. The encoded protein is CATSREQGRNTIYF. This sequence joins TRBV15 and TRBJ1-3, with D perhaps TRBD1 (6 bases). V was shortened by 0 bases and J by 5 bases, with 8 bases between the two germline ends. This CDR3 is built from 14 residues. CDR1 is LNHNV, CDR2 YYDKDF, per germline (reference sequence).

The chain links TRBV9 to TRBJ1-5; the match to TRBD1 covers 7 bases. CDR3 length equals 15 residues. J lost 2 bases, V lost 4 bases, and 6 bases had no gene match. The germline gives CDR1 SGDLS, CDR2 YYNGEE. Here the CDR3 DNA reads TGTGCCAGCAGCCCGGGACAGAGCCGCAATCAGCCCCAGCATTTT. Encoded protein: CASSPGQSRNQPQHF.

This sequence joins TRBV6-5 and TRBJ1-5; 9 positions match TRBD1. This CDR3 has 14 amino acids. Losses at the gene ends were 10 bases for V and 3 bases for J; bases not matched to a gene: 7. Germline CDR1 and CDR2: MNHEY and SVGAGI. The CDR3 coding sequence is TGTGCCACCGCACGGGACAGGGTCAATCAGCCCCAGCATTTT. It specifies CATARDRVNQPQHF.

As regards this clone: A much larger clonotype is one base distant, so this may be a read error. The J gene is TRBJ2-1, the V gene TRBV2; D may be TRBD1 (6 bases). The CDR3 runs 13 residues. Germline V gives CDR1 SNHLY, CDR2 FYNNEI. The ends were cut back, 3 bases at V and 5 bases at J, with 8 bases in the middle. CDR3 protein: CASSEDSHNEQFF. CDR3 nucleotide sequence: TGTGCCAGCAGTGAGGACAGCCACAATGAGCAGTTCTTC.

The sample holds one count of this clone. The rearrangement links TRBV11-2 to TRBJ1-1; perhaps TRBD1 as D (5 bases). Germline V lookup: CDR1 SGHAT, CDR2 FQNNGV. V lost 7 bases, J lost 0 bases, and 12 bases lay in between. CDR3 length equals 14 residues. CDR3 nucleotide sequence: TGTGCCAGCAAGGCACAGGCTATGAACACTGAAGCTTTCTTT. It translates to CASKAQAMNTEAFF.

This clone came up once. The chain carries TRBV5-1 and TRBJ2-5, with 15 bases that match TRBD2. Trimming at V came to 4 bases and at J to 7 bases, leaving 8 bases not matched to a gene. The CDR3 sequence is 16 residues long. Looked up from germline, CDR1 is SGHRS and CDR2 is YFSETQ. CDR3 region: CASSTGLAGGSVTQYF. CDR3 in DNA: TGCGCCAGCAGCACCGGACTAGCGGGGGGGTCAGTGACCCAGTACTTC.

The J gene is TRBJ1-5, the V gene TRBV27; TRBD1 matches 7 bases. CDR1 and CDR2 (germline): MNHEY, SMNVEV (reference sequence). J gave up 7 bases and V 6 bases, and 12 bases lay outside the gene matches. The CDR3 contains 15 residues. CDR3 in DNA: TGTGCCAGCAGACAGGGACAGAACTCAAGGCAGCCCCAGCATTTT. Translation gives CASRQGQNSRQPQHF.

The rearrangement joins TRBV5-1 to TRBJ1-1, with D possibly TRBD1 on 5 matching bases. This CDR3 is 16 amino acids long. Germline CDR1 reads SGHRS; CDR2 reads YFSETQ. The germline V and J ends were trimmed by 0 bases and 1 base, with 13 bases remaining between them. CDR3 protein: CASSLVGLGGNTEAFF. CDR3 in DNA: TGCGCCAGCAGCTTGGTTGGTTTGGGGGGGAACACTGAAGCTTTCTTT.

The gene calls are TRBV19 and TRBJ2-2, with TRBD2 matching 16 bases. This CDR3 has 20 amino acids. Unmatched junction bases numbered 10, after V lost 4 bases and J lost 2 bases. The germline V gene encodes CDR1 LNHDA and CDR2 SQIVND (reference sequence). In nucleotides, the CDR3 is TGTGCCAGTAGTAGACAACCGGGACTAGCGGGGGGGAAAAACACCGGGGAGCTGTTTTTT. Amino acids: CASSRQPGLAGGKNTGELFF.

This clone was observed once. The chain uses TRBV5-4 and TRBJ1-1, with 10 nucleotides matching TRBD1. This CDR3 contains 14 residues. V shed 2 bases and J 10 bases; nucleotides not matched to a gene: 8. CDR1 and CDR2 from the germline V gene are SGHNT and YYREEE (reference sequence). CDR3 residues: CASSLTGTGVAAFF. The CDR3 DNA reads TGTGCCAGCAGCTTAACCGGGACAGGGGTTGCAGCTTTCTTT. Drawing the rest from reference TRBV5-4 and TRBJ1-1, the complete variable domain is ETGVTQSPTHLIKTRGQQVTLRCSSQSGHNTVSWYQQALGQGPQFIFQYYREEENGRGNFPPRFSGLQFPNYSSELNVNALELDDSALYLCASSLTGTGVAAFFGQGTRLTVV.

This chain joins TRBV6-4 and TRBJ2-3; 12 bases align to TRBD2. The junction had 2 bases not matched to a gene; V was cut back by 0 bases and J by 4 bases. Per the germline V gene, CDR1 is MRHNA and CDR2 is SNTAGT. The CDR3 has 16 amino acids. The CDR3 sequence is CASSDSSSGGADTQYF. CDR3 coding DNA: TGTGCCAGCAGTGACTCGTCTAGCGGGGGGGCAGATACGCAGTATTTT.

This clone was detected only a few times. The chain uses TRBV13 and TRBJ1-1; D gene unclear. CDR1 is PRHDT and CDR2 is FYEKMQ in the germline V gene (reference sequence). The CDR3 has 14 residues. The germline V and J ends were trimmed by 5 bases and 4 bases, with 14 bases remaining between them. CDR3 coding DNA: TGTGCCAGCAGCCCCCCGGGATGGCGCACTGAAGCTTTCTTT. This gives the protein CASSPPGWRTEAFF. Filled out from reference TRBV13 and TRBJ1-1, the complete variable domain reads AAGVIQSPRHLIKEKRETATLKCYPIPRHDTVYWYQQGPGQDPQFLISFYEKMQSDKGSIPDRFSAQQFSDYHSELNMSSLELGDSALYFCASSPPGWRTEAFFGQGTRLTVV.

This chain links TRBV28 with TRBJ1-2; 10 bases are a match to TRBD1. There are 14 residues in the CDR3. Unmatched junction bases numbered 6, after V lost 4 bases and J lost 7 bases. CDR1 and CDR2 (germline): MDHEN, SYDVKM. The CDR3 region has the DNA TGTGCCAGCAGTTCCGGACAGGGGGATTCTGGCTACACCTTC. It codes for CASSSGQGDSGYTF.

The V call is TRBV5-1, the J call TRBJ1-2; TRBD1 aligns across 12 bases. The V and J ends lost 3 bases and 5 bases, in that order; junction bases with no gene match: 11. Germline lookup yields CDR1 SGHRS and CDR2 YFSETQ. CDR3 size: 17 residues. For the CDR3, the DNA is TGCGCCAGCAGCTCCGGCGGGACAGGGGGCTTGCTGTATGGCTACACCTTC. Translated, it gives CASSSGGTGGLLYGYTF.

The chain carries TRBV11-2 and TRBJ1-5, with TRBD1 as a possible D gene (5 bases). This CDR3 comprises 15 residues. The germline gives CDR1 SGHAT, CDR2 FQNNGV. V was clipped by 4 bases and J by 1 base, with 11 bases between them. In DNA form, the CDR3 reads TGTGCCAGCAGCTCTCAGGGAGGGAGCAATCAGCCCCAGCATTTT. Translating it yields CASSSQGGSNQPQHF.